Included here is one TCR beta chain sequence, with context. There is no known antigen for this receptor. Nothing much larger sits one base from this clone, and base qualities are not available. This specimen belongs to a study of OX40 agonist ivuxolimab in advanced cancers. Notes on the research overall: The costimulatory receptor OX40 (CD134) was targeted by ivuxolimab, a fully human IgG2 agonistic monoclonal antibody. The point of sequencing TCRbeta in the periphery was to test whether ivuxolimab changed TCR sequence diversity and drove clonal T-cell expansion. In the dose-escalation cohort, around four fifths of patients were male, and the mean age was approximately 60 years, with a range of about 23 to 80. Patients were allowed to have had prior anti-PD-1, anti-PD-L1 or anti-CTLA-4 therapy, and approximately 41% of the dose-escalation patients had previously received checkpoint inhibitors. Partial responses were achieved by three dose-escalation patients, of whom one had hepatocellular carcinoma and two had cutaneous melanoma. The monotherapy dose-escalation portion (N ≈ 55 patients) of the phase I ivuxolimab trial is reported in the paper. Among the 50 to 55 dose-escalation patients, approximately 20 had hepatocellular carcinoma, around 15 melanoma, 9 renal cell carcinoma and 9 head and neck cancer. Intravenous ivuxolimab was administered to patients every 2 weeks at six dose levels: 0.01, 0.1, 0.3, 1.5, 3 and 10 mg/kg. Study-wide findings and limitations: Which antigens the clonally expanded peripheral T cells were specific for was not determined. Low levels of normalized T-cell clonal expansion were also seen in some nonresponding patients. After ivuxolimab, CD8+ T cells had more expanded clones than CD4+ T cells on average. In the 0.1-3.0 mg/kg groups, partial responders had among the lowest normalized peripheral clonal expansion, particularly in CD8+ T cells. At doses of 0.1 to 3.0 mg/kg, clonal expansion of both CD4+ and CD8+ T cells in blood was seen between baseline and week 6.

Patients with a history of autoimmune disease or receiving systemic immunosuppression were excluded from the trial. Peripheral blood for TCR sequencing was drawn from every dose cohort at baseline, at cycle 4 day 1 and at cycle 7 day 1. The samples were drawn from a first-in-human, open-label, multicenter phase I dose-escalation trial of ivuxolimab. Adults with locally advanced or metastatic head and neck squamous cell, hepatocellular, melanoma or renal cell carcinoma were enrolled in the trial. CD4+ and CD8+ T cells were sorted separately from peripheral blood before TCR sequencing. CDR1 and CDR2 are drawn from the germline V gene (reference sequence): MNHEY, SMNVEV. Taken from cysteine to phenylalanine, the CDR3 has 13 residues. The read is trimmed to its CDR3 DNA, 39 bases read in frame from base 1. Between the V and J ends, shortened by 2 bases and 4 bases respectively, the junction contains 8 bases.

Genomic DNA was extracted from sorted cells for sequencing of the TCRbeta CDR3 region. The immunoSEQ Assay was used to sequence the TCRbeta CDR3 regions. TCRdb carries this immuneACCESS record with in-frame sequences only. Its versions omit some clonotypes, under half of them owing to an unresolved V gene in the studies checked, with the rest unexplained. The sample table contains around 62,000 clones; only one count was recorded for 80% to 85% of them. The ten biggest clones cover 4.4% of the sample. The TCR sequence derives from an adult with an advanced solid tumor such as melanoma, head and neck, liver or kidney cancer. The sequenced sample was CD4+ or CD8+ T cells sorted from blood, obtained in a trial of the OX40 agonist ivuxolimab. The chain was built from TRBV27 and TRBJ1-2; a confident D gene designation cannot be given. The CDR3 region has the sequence CASSLGRLYGYTF. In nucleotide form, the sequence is TGTGCCAGCAGTTTAGGCAGGCTCTATGGCTACACCTTC.